The rows below give T cell receptor beta chains drawn from one sample of a study of CD8 T cells in ankylosing spondylitis. One entry per CDR3 protein results from TCRdb running MiXCR on the 5' RACE reads. The table includes about 340,000 distinct CDR3 sequences, 20% to 25% detected once. The sequenced sample consisted of blood, either unsorted or a sorted T cell fraction (not recorded which). All receptors derive from a male donor with ankylosing spondylitis or in good health (not recorded which). Each CDR3 is given with its conserved first and last residue. Each record gives: CDR3 DNA, CDR3 protein, J gene, D gene, V gene, clone size. The D gene is left open where the match is weak. A row's size may be missing; if present it is once, few, many or a size class.

DNA: TGTGCCAGCAGCTTAGTGGTAGCGAGTAAAGAGACCCAGTACTTC
CDR3: CASSLVVASKETQYF
J: TRBJ2-5
D: .
V: TRBV11-2
size: few

DNA: TGTGCCAGCAGTGAAGCGGCCCCCGCCCAACCCACCGGGGAGCTGTTTTTT
CDR3: CASSEAAPAQPTGELFF
J: TRBJ2-2
D: .
V: TRBV2
size: .

DNA: TGCAGTGCTAGAGGACCTAGCTCCTACGAGCAGTACTTC
CDR3: CSARGPSSYEQYF
J: TRBJ2-7
D: .
V: TRBV20-1
size: few

DNA: TGCAGTGCTAGAGATCCCGAGGGTCTAACACCCCTCCACTTT
CDR3: CSARDPEGLTPLHF
J: TRBJ1-6
D: .
V: TRBV20-1
size: .

DNA: TGTGCCAGCAGCATTTCATCGGGACTGGACTATGGCTACACCTTC
CDR3: CASSISSGLDYGYTF
J: TRBJ1-2
D: .
V: TRBV9
size: .

DNA: TGTGCCAGTAGTCCTCTGGGCGGCCAAGAGACCCAGTACTTC
CDR3: CASSPLGGQETQYF
J: TRBJ2-5
D: .
V: TRBV12-3/TRBV12-4
size: many

DNA: TGTGCCACCAGCAGAGATGGAGGTAGCGAGCAGTACTTC
CDR3: CATSRDGGSEQYF
J: TRBJ2-7
D: .
V: TRBV15
size: .

DNA: TGTGCCAGCAGTTTTCTAAGCGGGGGGCAGTTCTTC
CDR3: CASSFLSGGQFF
J: TRBJ2-1
D: TRBD2
V: TRBV12-3/TRBV12-4
size: few

DNA: TGTGCCAGCAGTAACCCCGACAGGATCCACAATGAGCAGTTCTTC
CDR3: CASSNPDRIHNEQFF
J: TRBJ2-1
D: .
V: TRBV28
size: few

DNA: TGTGCCAGCAGTAAATTGGCAGGCATAGGGTACGAGCAGTACTTC
CDR3: CASSKLAGIGYEQYF
J: TRBJ2-7
D: .
V: TRBV28
size: few

DNA: TGTGCCAGCAGTTACTCTGGACCTCAAGAGCAGTACTTC
CDR3: CASSYSGPQEQYF
J: TRBJ2-7
D: .
V: TRBV6-5
size: once

DNA: TGTGCCATCAGTGAGTCTCCCGTGTCGAACACCGGGGAGCTGTTTTTT
CDR3: CAISESPVSNTGELFF
J: TRBJ2-2
D: .
V: TRBV10-3
size: many

DNA: TGTGCCAGCAGTGATCCGGCTAGCGGGGTCGAAGAGCAGTTCTTC
CDR3: CASSDPASGVEEQFF
J: TRBJ2-1
D: TRBD2
V: TRBV25-1
size: few

DNA: TGTGCCAGCAGCGTATACGGGGGAGGCGAGCAGTACTTC
CDR3: CASSVYGGGEQYF
J: TRBJ2-7
D: .
V: TRBV9
size: few

DNA: TGTGCCGCTGCACCCGGGACTAGGAAGGATACGCAGTATTTT
CDR3: CAAAPGTRKDTQYF
J: TRBJ2-3
D: TRBD2
V: TRBV6-1
size: few

DNA: TGTGCCTGGAGTTCGGGTGGCTACACCTTC
CDR3: CAWSSGGYTF
J: TRBJ1-2
D: .
V: TRBV30
size: .

DNA: TGTGCCAGCAGTTACGGCAGCACTTATTTCAACACAGATACGCAGTATTTT
CDR3: CASSYGSTYFNTDTQYF
J: TRBJ2-3
D: .
V: TRBV6-2/TRBV6-3
size: .

DNA: TGTGCCAGCACCGGAGGTGGAGTAAAGGGACAAGAGACCCAGTACTTC
CDR3: CASTGGGVKGQETQYF
J: TRBJ2-5
D: .
V: TRBV11-2
size: .

DNA: TGTGCCAGCAGCTTCGACCCGAATGATGAAGCTTTCTTT
CDR3: CASSFDPNDEAFF
J: TRBJ1-1
D: .
V: TRBV7-6
size: few

DNA: TGTGCCAGCAGCCTCCACTGGAGCTCCTACAATGAGCAGTTCTTC
CDR3: CASSLHWSSYNEQFF
J: TRBJ2-1
D: .
V: TRBV12-3/TRBV12-4
size: .

DNA: TGCAGTGCTAGACTCCCGGGACTAGCGGCAACCTACCAAGAGACCCAGTACTTC
CDR3: CSARLPGLAATYQETQYF
J: TRBJ2-5
D: TRBD2
V: TRBV20-1
size: .

DNA: TGTGCCACCAATAAAGGACAGGGCTACGAGCAGTACTTC
CDR3: CATNKGQGYEQYF
J: TRBJ2-7
D: TRBD1
V: TRBV19
size: .

DNA: TGTGCCAGCAGCGCGACCGGGACTAACACAGATACGCAGTATTTT
CDR3: CASSATGTNTDTQYF
J: TRBJ2-3
D: TRBD2
V: TRBV11-2
size: .

DNA: TGCGCCAGCAGCCAACGGACTTCCTCCCCCTACGAGCAGTACTTC
CDR3: CASSQRTSSPYEQYF
J: TRBJ2-7
D: .
V: TRBV4-1
size: .

DNA: TGCGCCAGCAGCCTGGGAAGGGCCTACACTGAAGCTTTCTTT
CDR3: CASSLGRAYTEAFF
J: TRBJ1-1
D: .
V: TRBV5-1
size: few

DNA: TGCAGCGTTGTTGGGCCAGAGAACACTGAAGCTTTCTTT
CDR3: CSVVGPENTEAFF
J: TRBJ1-1
D: .
V: TRBV29-1
size: .

DNA: TGCAGCGTTGATGCGGGGAATTCACCCCTCCACTTT
CDR3: CSVDAGNSPLHF
J: TRBJ1-6
D: .
V: TRBV29-1
size: .

DNA: TGTGCCAGCTCACCAGGGGGGCAGACAGCCTACGAGCAGTACTTC
CDR3: CASSPGGQTAYEQYF
J: TRBJ2-7
D: .
V: TRBV18
size: few

DNA: TGTGCCAGCTTGGCCACCTACGAGCAGTACTTC
CDR3: CASLATYEQYF
J: TRBJ2-7
D: .
V: TRBV2
size: few

DNA: TGCAGCGTTGCCGGGTCAACAGGGAACACCGGGGAGCTGTTTTTT
CDR3: CSVAGSTGNTGELFF
J: TRBJ2-2
D: .
V: TRBV29-1
size: few

DNA: TGTGCCAGCAGCTCAGGGGGAACTCAACAAGAGACCCAGTACTTC
CDR3: CASSSGGTQQETQYF
J: TRBJ2-5
D: TRBD1
V: TRBV7-9
size: few

DNA: TGCGCCAGCAGCCAACAGCCGCCTAGCCAACTCTCCTACAATGAGCAGTTCTTC
CDR3: CASSQQPPSQLSYNEQFF
J: TRBJ2-1
D: .
V: TRBV4-1
size: .

DNA: TGTGCCAGCTCACCAGGGTCCCCCAGGAACTCCTACGAGCAGTACTTC
CDR3: CASSPGSPRNSYEQYF
J: TRBJ2-7
D: .
V: TRBV18
size: few